The sequence of this T cell receptor (beta chain) was determined in a study of early T cells in non-severe SARS-CoV-2 infection. Study-wide results and caveats: Matching against VDJdb likely underestimated virus-specific expansions, favoring anti-spike CD8.

Individual cDNA molecules were tagged with unique molecular identifiers, the study reported. MiXCR, run by TCRdb on the 5' RACE reads, gives a single entry per CDR3 protein. The sample carries some 60,000 distinct CDR3 sequences, 7.5% to 10% recorded once. The CDR3 consists of 14 residues. Germline V gene data show CDR1 as DFQATT and CDR2 as SNEGSKA (reference sequence). V shed 1 base, J shed 5 bases, and the junction held 2 bases outside the gene matches. A few counts support this clonotype. Its cognate antigen is unknown. Sequenced sample: whole blood. The receptor was derived from an adult who was a healthcare worker with PCR-confirmed SARS-CoV-2 infection or an uninfected control (not recorded which). The J gene is TRBJ2-3, the V gene TRBV20-1; 11 nucleotides agree with TRBD2. In nucleotides, the CDR3 is TGCAGTGCTAGAGTAGCGGGGGGGGAAGATACGCAGTATTTT. Translation gives CSARVAGGEDTQYF.